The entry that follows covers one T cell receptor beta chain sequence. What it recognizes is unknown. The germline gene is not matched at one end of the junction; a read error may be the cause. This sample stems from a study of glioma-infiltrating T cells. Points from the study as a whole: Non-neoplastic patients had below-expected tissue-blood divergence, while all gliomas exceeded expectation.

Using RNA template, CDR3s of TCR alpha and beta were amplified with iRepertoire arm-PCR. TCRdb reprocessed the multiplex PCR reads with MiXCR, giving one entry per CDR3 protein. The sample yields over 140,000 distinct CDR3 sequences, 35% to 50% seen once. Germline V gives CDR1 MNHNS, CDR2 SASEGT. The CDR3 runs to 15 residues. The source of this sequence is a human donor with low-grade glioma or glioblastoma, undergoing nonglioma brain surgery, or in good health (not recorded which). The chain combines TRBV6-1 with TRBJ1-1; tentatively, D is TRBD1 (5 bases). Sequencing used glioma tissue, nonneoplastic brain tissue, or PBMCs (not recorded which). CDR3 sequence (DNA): TGCGCCAGCAGTTTAGGGGAAACGGCGAACACTGAAGCTTTCTTT. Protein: CASSLGETANTEAFF.